These T cell receptor beta chains were read from a single sample in a study of blood T cell repertoires in COVID-19. The repertoire was sequenced with immunoSEQ multiplex PCR; TCRdb's copy has only in-frame clones and lacks some. The profile shows hundreds of thousands of clones, about 83% of them singletons. The material sequenced was peripheral blood. These receptor sequences come from a woman aged 40-49 years with active or convalescent COVID-19. Each CDR3 is given with its conserved first and last residue. A D gene is named only where the DNA matches it firmly. Only part of the rows carry a size: once, few, many, or a class if the clone is expanded.

TRBV18	TRBD1	-	TRBJ2-1	TGTGCCAGCTCACCAAACGGACAGGGCAATGAGCAGTTCTTC	CASSPNGQGNEQFF
TRBV14	-	once	TRBJ2-3	TGTGCCAGCAGCCAAATAATAGATACGCAGTATTTT	CASSQIIDTQYF
TRBV2	TRBD1	-	TRBJ1-1	TGTGCCAGCACCCTATCGCCGAACAGGGGGTCACCCTCGCAAGGCGGTTTCTTT	CASTLSPNRGSPSQGGFF
TRBV2	-	few	TRBJ1-6	TGTGCCAGCAGTGAACAGGGTAATTCACCCCTCCACTTT	CASSEQGNSPLHF
TRBV9	-	once	TRBJ2-1	TGTGCCAGCAGCGTAGGTAGTAGCGGAGACTACAATGAGCAGTTCTTC	CASSVGSSGDYNEQFF
TRBV10-3	-	-	TRBJ1-5	TGTGCCATCAGTGAGGACAGCCATCAGCCCCAGCATTTT	CAISEDSHQPQHF
TRBV19	TRBD2	-	TRBJ2-5	TGTGCCAGTACATCGAGCGGGAGGTACCAAGAGACCCAGTACTTC	CASTSSGRYQETQYF
TRBV28	-	-	TRBJ2-7	TGTGCCAGCAGTTCCCGCAGGGGTGAGCAGTACTTC	CASSSRRGEQYF
TRBV12-5	-	-	TRBJ1-6	TGTGCTAGTGCTTTGGTTCAGGGCGGGGGTAATTCACCCCTCCACTTT	CASALVQGGGNSPLHF
TRBV29-1	TRBD1	-	TRBJ1-2	TGCAGCGTCGGTTCCCCCCAGGACAGGGCCTATGCTGGTGGCTACACCTTC	CSVGSPQDRAYAGGYTF
TRBV4-3	-	-	TRBJ2-7	TGCGCCAGCAGCCAAGATGCCGGGAGCTCCTACGAGCAGTACTTC	CASSQDAGSSYEQYF
TRBV27	-	-	TRBJ2-1	TGTGCCAGCAGTTTAAGTAGGAGGAATGAGCAGTTCTTC	CASSLSRRNEQFF
TRBV10-1	TRBD1	-	TRBJ1-2	TGCGCCAGCTCCCCGGACAGGCTCTATGGCTACACCTTC	CASSPDRLYGYTF
TRBV11-2	-	-	TRBJ2-3	TGTGCCAGCAGCTCCCCGGGGGATACGCAGTATTTT	CASSSPGDTQYF
TRBV7-6	TRBD1	-	TRBJ1-1	TGTGCCAGCAGCCACTCACCACAGGGGACTGAAGCTTTCTTT	CASSHSPQGTEAFF